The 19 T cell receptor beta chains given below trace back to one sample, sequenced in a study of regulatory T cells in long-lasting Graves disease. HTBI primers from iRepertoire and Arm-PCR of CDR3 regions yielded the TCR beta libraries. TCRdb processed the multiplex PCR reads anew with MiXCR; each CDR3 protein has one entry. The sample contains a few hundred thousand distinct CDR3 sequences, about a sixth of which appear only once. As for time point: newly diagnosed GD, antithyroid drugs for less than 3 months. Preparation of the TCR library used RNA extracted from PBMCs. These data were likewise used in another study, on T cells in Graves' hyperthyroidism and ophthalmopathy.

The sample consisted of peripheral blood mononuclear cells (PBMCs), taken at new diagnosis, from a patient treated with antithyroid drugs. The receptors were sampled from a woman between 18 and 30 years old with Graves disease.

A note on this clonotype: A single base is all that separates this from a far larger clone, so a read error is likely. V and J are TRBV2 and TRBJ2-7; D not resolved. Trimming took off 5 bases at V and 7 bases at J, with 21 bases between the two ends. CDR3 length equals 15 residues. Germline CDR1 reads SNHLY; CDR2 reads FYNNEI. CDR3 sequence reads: CASSYAPNSYNEQYF. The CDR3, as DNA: TGTGCCAGCAGTTACGCCCCCAACTCCTACAATGAGCAGTACTTC.

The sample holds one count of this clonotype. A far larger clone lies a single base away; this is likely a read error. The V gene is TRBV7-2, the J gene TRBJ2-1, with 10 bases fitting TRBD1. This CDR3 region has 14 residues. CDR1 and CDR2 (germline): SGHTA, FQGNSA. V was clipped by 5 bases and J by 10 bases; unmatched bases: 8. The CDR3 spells CASSPDRGRYEQFF. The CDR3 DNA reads TGTGCCAGCAGCCCAGACAGGGGGCGATACGAGCAGTTCTTC.

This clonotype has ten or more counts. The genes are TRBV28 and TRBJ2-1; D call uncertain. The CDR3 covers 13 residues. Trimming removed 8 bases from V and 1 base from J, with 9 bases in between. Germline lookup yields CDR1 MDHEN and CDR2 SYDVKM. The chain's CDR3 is CASRLPSYNEQFF. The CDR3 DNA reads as TGTGCCAGCCGGCTTCCTTCCTACAATGAGCAGTTCTTC.

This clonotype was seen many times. The CDR3 DNA is TGTGCCAGCTCCCGGGACCAGAACACCGGGGAGCTGTTTTTT. Its translation is CASSRDQNTGELFF. The chain has TRBV12-3 or TRBV12-4 and TRBJ2-2; perhaps D is TRBD1 or TRBD2 (5 bases each). The germline V and J ends were trimmed by 8 bases and 1 base, with 11 bases remaining between them. The CDR3 length is 14 residues.

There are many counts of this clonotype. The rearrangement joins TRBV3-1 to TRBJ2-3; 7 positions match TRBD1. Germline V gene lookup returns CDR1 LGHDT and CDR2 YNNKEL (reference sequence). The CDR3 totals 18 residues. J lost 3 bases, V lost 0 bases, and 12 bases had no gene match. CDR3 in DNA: TGTGCCAGCAGCCAAGATCTGGCTGGCAGGGGGTATACAGATACGCAGTATTTT. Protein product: CASSQDLAGRGYTDTQYF.

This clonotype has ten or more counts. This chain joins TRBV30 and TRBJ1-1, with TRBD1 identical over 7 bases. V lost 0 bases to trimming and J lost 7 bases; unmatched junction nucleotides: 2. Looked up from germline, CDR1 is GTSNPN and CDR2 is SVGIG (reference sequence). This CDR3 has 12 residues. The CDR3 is CAWSVGTVEAFF. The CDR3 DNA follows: TGTGCCTGGAGTGTAGGGACAGTTGAAGCTTTCTTT.

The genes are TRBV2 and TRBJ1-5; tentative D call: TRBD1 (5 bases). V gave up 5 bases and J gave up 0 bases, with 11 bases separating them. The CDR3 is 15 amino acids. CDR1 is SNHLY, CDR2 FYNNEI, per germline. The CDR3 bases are TGTGCCAGCAGTAATCGAGGGGATAGCAATCAGCCCCAGCATTTT. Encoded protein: CASSNRGDSNQPQHF.

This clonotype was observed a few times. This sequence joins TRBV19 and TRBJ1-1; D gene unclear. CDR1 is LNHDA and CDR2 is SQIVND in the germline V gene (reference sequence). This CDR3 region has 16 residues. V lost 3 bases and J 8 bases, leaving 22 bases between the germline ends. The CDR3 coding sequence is TGTGCCAGTAGTATTCCTCTCACGTGGACCCCCGACGAAGCTTTCTTT. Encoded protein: CASSIPLTWTPDEAFF.

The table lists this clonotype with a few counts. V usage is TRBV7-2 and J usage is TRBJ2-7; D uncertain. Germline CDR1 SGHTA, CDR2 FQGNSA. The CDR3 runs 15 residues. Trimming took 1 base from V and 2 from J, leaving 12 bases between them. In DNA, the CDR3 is TGTGCCAGCAGCTTAGTTACAGAGATAACCTACGAGCAGTACTTC. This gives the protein CASSLVTEITYEQYF.

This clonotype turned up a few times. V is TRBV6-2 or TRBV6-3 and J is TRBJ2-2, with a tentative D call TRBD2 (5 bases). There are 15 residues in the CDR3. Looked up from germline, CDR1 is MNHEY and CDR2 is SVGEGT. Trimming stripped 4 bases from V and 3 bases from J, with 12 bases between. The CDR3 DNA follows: TGTGCCAGCAGTTTAGTAGCGCAAGACACCGGGGAGCTGTTTTTT. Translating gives CASSLVAQDTGELFF.

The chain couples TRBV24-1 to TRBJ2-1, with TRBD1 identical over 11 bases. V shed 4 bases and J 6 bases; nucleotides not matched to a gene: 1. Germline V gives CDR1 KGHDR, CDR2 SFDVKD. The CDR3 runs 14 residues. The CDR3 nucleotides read TGTGCCACCAGTGACGGGACAGGGGGCAATGAGCAGTTCTTC. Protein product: CATSDGTGGNEQFF.

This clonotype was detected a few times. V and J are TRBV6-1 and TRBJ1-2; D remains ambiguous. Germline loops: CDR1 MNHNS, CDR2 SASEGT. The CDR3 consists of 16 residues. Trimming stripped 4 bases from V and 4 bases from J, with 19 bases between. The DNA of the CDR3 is TGTGCCAGCAGTGGATGGACCCCGCTAGAAGGCTATGGCTACACCTTC. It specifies CASSGWTPLEGYGYTF.

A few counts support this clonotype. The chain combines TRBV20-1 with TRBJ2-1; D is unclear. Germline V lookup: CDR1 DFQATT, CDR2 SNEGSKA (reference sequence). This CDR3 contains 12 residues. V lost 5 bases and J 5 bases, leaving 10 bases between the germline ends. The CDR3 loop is CSAPEVDNEQFF. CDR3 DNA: TGCAGTGCTCCAGAAGTGGACAATGAGCAGTTCTTC.

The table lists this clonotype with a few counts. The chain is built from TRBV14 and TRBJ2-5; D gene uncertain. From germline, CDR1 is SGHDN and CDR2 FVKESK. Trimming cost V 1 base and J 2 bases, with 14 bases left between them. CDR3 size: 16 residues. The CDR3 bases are TGTGCCAGCAGCCAAGGTCTATTGGCCAATCAAGAGACCCAGTACTTC. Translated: CASSQGLLANQETQYF.

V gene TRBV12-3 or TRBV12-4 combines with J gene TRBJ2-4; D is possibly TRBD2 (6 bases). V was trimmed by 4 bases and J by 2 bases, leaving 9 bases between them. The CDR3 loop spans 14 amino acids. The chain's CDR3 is CASSSEGTKNIQYF. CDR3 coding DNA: TGTGCCAGCAGTTCGGAGGGAACCAAAAACATTCAGTACTTC.

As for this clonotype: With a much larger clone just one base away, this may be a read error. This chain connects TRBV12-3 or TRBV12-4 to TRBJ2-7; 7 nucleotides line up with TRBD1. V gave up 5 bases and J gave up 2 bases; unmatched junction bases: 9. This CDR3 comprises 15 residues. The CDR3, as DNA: TGTGCCAGCAGTGGTCCGAGACAGGGCGCCTACGAGCAGTACTTC. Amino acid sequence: CASSGPRQGAYEQYF.

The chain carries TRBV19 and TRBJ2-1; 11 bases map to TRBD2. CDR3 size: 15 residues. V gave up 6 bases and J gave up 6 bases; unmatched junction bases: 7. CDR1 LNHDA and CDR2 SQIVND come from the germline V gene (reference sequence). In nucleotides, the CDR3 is TGTGCCAGTAGGGGTAGCGGGAGGGCCGCCAATGAGCAGTTCTTC. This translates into CASRGSGRAANEQFF.

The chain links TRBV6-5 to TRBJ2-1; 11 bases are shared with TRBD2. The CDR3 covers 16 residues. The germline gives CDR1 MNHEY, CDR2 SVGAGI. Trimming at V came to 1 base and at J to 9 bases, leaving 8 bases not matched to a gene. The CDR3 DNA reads TGTGCCAGCAGTTACTTTACTAGCGGGAGCGGTGGTGAGCAGTTCTTC. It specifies CASSYFTSGSGGEQFF.

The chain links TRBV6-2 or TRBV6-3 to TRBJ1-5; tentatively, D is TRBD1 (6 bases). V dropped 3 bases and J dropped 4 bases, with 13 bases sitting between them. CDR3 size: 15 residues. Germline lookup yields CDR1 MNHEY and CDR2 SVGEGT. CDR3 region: CASSYIGQPNQPQHF. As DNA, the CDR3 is TGTGCCAGCAGTTATATTGGACAGCCAAATCAGCCCCAGCATTTT.